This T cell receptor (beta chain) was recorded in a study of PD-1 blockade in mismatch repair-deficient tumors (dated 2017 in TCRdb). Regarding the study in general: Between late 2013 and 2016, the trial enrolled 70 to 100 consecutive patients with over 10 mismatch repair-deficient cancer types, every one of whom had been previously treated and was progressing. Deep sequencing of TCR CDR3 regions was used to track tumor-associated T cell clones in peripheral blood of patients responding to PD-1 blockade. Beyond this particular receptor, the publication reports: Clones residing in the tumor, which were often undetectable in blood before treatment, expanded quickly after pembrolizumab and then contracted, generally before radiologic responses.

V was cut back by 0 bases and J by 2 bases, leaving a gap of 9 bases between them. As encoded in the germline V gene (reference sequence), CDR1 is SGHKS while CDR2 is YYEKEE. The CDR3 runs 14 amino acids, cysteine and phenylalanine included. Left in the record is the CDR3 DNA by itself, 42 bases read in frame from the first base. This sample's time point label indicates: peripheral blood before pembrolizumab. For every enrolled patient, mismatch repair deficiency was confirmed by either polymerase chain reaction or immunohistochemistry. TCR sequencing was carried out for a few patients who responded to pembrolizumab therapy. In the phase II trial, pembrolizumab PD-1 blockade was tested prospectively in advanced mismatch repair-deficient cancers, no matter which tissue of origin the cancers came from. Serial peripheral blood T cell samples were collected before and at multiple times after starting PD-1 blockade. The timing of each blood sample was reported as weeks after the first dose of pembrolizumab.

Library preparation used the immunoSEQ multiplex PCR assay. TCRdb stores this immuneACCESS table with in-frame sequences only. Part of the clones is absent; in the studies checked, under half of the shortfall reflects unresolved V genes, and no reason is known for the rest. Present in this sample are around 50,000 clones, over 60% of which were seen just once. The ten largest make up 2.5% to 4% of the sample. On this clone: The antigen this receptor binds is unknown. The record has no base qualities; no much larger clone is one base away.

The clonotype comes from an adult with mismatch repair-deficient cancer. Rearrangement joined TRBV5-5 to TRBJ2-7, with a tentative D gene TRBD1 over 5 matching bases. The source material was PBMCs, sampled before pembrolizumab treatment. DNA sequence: TGTGCCAGCAGCTTGGGTTCAGGGACCTACGAGCAGTACTTC. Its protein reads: CASSLGSGTYEQYF.